A selection of T cell receptor beta chains follows, all from one sample in a study of shared T cell receptors in the human thymus. Here immunoSEQ multiplex PCR was the method, and the copy in TCRdb shows in-frame clones only, minus some. The repertoire holds 600,000 to 900,000 clones, with approximately 85% as singletons. These data are also associated with another study on human thymus T cells.

Sequencing was done on a sample of thymocytes. Every receptor here comes from a girl under two years old with a congenital heart defect. The CDR3 runs from the conserved cysteine through the conserved F or W. Fields, in order: CDR3 length, J gene, D gene, V gene, CDR3 DNA, CDR3 protein. The D gene is left open where the match is weak.

len: 16; j_gene: TRBJ1-4; d_gene: NA; v_gene: TRBV5-1; CDR3nt: TGCGCCAGCAGCACCTTCTTCAGGGACTCTAATGAAAAACTGTTTTTT; CDR3aa: CASSTFFRDSNEKLFF
len: 16; j_gene: TRBJ1-2; d_gene: NA; v_gene: TRBV23-1; CDR3nt: TGCGCCAGCAGTCCCCGACAGTCGAATGCTAACTATGGCTACACCTTC; CDR3aa: CASSPRQSNANYGYTF
len: 18; j_gene: TRBJ2-3; d_gene: TRBD2; v_gene: TRBV10-2; CDR3nt: TGCGCCAGCAGTGAGGGGACTAGCGGGGGGCCATGCACAGATACGCAGTATTTT; CDR3aa: CASSEGTSGGPCTDTQYF
len: 15; j_gene: TRBJ1-5; d_gene: TRBD1; v_gene: TRBV10-3; CDR3nt: TGTGCCATCAGTGAGGTGAACAGGGGACATCAGCCCCAGCATTTT; CDR3aa: CAISEVNRGHQPQHF
len: 18; j_gene: TRBJ1-6; d_gene: TRBD1; v_gene: TRBV7-2; CDR3nt: TGTGCCAGCAGCTCGGACCCCTGCGACAGGGGGCGATATTCACCCCTCCACTTT; CDR3aa: CASSSDPCDRGRYSPLHF
len: 16; j_gene: TRBJ1-2; d_gene: NA; v_gene: TRBV10-3; CDR3nt: TGTGCCATCAGTGAGTCGGGAGACCCCACTAACTATGGCTACACCTTC; CDR3aa: CAISESGDPTNYGYTF
len: 15; j_gene: TRBJ1-4; d_gene: NA; v_gene: TRBV7-2; CDR3nt: TGTGCCAGCAGCCCCGACAAGCCAACTAATGAAAAACTGTTTTTT; CDR3aa: CASSPDKPTNEKLFF
len: 13; j_gene: TRBJ1-2; d_gene: NA; v_gene: TRBV21-1; CDR3nt: TGTGCCAGCAGCAAACCGGGACAGGGTAACTACACCTTC; CDR3aa: CASSKPGQGNYTF
len: 15; j_gene: TRBJ2-1; d_gene: NA; v_gene: TRBV7-6; CDR3nt: TGTGCCAGCAGCTCGGGACTCACCTACTACAATGAGCAGTTCTTC; CDR3aa: CASSSGLTYYNEQFF
len: 13; j_gene: TRBJ1-3; d_gene: TRBD1; v_gene: TRBV9; CDR3nt: TGTGCCAGCAGCACGGGACAGAGAAACACCATATATTTT; CDR3aa: CASSTGQRNTIYF
len: 18; j_gene: TRBJ2-5; d_gene: NA; v_gene: TRBV4-3; CDR3nt: TGCGCCAGCAGCCAAGAGGTACAGGGTCTCCCTGATCAAGAGACCCAGTACTTC; CDR3aa: CASSQEVQGLPDQETQYF
len: 17; j_gene: TRBJ2-7; d_gene: TRBD1; v_gene: TRBV2; CDR3nt: TGTGCCAGCAGTTCCGAGGGCGGGACAGGTTATACCTACGAGCAGTACTTC; CDR3aa: CASSSEGGTGYTYEQYF